Listed here are 8 T cell receptor beta chains from one sample, sequenced in a study of blood T cells in healthy people across ages. Next came a second PCR, run for about 7 to 12 cycles, which used a sample-barcoded 5' primer along with a J-beta primer mix. MiXCR was run by TCRdb on the 5' RACE reads, yielding one entry per CDR3 protein. The table records 1.5 million or so distinct CDR3 sequences, approximately 43% of them present only once. Sequenced material: blood. These receptor sequences come from a young woman in good health.

This clonotype was detected a few times. The chain carries TRBV15 and TRBJ1-2; D remains unclear. CDR1 and CDR2 from the germline V gene are LNHNV and YYDKDF (reference sequence). Trimming left V 0 bases short and J 7 bases short, with 15 bases between. The CDR3 runs to 15 residues. This CDR3 reads CATSRDKILTGGYTF. The CDR3 DNA reads TGTGCCACCAGCAGAGATAAGATACTAACTGGTGGCTACACCTTC.

This chain links TRBV7-2 with TRBJ2-5; D remains unclear. The CDR3 runs 13 residues. CDR1 is SGHTA and CDR2 is FQGNSA in the germline V gene. V lost 1 base, J lost 11 bases, and 14 bases lay in between. The CDR3 here is CASSLVRPGEQYF. The CDR3 DNA reads TGTGCCAGCAGCTTAGTAAGGCCTGGTGAGCAGTACTTC.

This clonotype has a handful of counts. The chain joins TRBV5-5 to TRBJ2-3; 7 bases map to TRBD2. V shed 0 bases, J shed 5 bases, and the junction held 3 bases outside the gene matches. CDR3 size: 14 residues. The germline V gene has CDR1 SGHKS and CDR2 YYEKEE (reference sequence). The CDR3 is CASSLEGGQDTQYF. The CDR3 nucleotides read TGTGCCAGCAGCTTGGAGGGAGGGCAAGATACGCAGTATTTT.

This clonotype occurred a few times. The rearrangement links TRBV12-3 or TRBV12-4 to TRBJ2-7; D is uncertain. The V end was cut by 5 bases, the J end by 0 bases, with 11 bases between. The CDR3 has 14 residues. CDR3 nucleotide sequence: TGTGCCAGCAGTCATAGCAGAGGCTCCTACGAGCAGTACTTC. It encodes CASSHSRGSYEQYF.

The V and J genes are TRBV4-1 and TRBJ2-1; perhaps D is TRBD1 or TRBD2 (5 bases each). V gave up 1 base and J gave up 6 bases, with 10 bases separating them. In germline, CDR1 is MGHRA, CDR2 YSYEKL. This CDR3 spans 14 amino acids. CDR3 sequence reads: CASSQGDLRNEQFF. CDR3 in DNA: TGCGCCAGCAGCCAAGGGGACCTCCGCAATGAGCAGTTCTTC.

This clonotype was observed once. A junction boundary mismatches the germline segment, possibly from a read error. V and J are TRBV29-1 and TRBJ1-1; D unclear. Germline V gives CDR1 SQVTM, CDR2 ANQGSEA. The CDR3 runs to 14 residues. The CDR3 region is CSVGQVIDDTVAFF. Here the CDR3 DNA reads TGCAGCGTTGGGCAGGTAATTGACGACACTGTAGCTTTCTTT.

The DNA of the CDR3 is TGTGCCAGCCGGTTTCCTCCCTACAATGAGCAGTTCTTC. This encodes CASRFPPYNEQFF. The chain couples TRBV6-6 to TRBJ2-1; D gene uncertain. The CDR3 has 13 amino acids. V was shortened by 8 bases and J by 2 bases, with 10 bases between the two germline ends. CDR1 and CDR2 from the germline V gene are MNHNY and SVGAGI (reference sequence).

The chain recombines TRBV6-6 with TRBJ2-3, with D tentatively TRBD1 or TRBD2 (5 bases each). The CDR3 spans 15 residues. Germline lookup yields CDR1 MNHNY and CDR2 SVGAGI (reference sequence). V was clipped by 7 bases and J by 0 bases, with 14 bases between them. Here the CDR3 DNA reads TGTGCCAGCACCCGGGACGGAACTAGCACAGATACGCAGTATTTT. It is translated as CASTRDGTSTDTQYF.